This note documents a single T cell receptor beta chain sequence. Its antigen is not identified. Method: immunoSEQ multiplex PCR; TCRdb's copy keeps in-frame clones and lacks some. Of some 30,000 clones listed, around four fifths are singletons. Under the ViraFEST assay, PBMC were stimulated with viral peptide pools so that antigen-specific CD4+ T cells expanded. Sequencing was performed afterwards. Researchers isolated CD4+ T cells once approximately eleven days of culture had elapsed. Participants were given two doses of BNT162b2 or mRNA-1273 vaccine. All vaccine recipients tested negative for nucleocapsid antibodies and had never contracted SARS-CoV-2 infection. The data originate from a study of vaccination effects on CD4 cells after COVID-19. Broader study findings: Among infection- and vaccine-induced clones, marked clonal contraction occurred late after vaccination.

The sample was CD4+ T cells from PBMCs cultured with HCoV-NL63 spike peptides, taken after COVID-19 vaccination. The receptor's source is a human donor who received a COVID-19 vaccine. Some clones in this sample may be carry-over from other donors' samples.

CDR3 sequence: CASSQYQGVGELFF. In DNA, the CDR3 is TGTGCCAGCAGCCAGTACCAGGGGGTCGGGGAGCTGTTTTTT. This chain joins TRBV7-9 and TRBJ2-2; 7 bases match TRBD1. This CDR3 contains 14 residues. V lost 5 bases and J lost 7; bases outside the gene matches: 7. Germline CDR1 reads SEHNR; CDR2 reads FQNEAQ (reference sequence).